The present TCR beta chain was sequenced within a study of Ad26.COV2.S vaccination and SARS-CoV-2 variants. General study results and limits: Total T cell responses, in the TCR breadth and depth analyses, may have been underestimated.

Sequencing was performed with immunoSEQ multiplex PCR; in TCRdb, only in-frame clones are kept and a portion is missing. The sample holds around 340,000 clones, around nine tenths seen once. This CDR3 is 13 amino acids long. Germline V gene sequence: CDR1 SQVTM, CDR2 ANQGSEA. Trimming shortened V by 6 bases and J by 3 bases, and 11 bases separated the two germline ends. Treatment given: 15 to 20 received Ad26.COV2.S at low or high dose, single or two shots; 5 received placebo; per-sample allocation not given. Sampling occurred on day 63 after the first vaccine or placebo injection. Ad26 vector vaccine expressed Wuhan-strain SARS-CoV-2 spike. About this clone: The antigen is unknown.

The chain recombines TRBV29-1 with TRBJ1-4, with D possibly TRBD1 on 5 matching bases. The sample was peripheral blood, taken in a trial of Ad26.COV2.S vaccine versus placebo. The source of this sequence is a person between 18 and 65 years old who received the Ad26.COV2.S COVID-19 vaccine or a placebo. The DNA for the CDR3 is TGCAGCGTGAGATGGGGGGCTAATGAAAAACTGTTTTTT. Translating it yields CSVRWGANEKLFF.